A selection of T cell receptor beta chains follows, all from one sample in a study of T cells in Graves' hyperthyroidism and ophthalmopathy. TCRdb used MiXCR to reprocess the multiplex PCR reads, holding one entry per CDR3 protein. The sample has 450,000 to 700,000 distinct CDR3 sequences, 46% seen once. Material: peripheral blood or thyroid tissue (not recorded which). The receptors shown here come from an adult woman with Graves' disease, either hyperthyroidism or ophthalmopathy (not recorded which). CDR3s include the opening cysteine and the closing phenylalanine or tryptophan. D genes are given only for firm matches. Clone size is not always given. Where it is, it says once, few, many or a class for expanded clones.

J gene: TRBJ2-6
clone size: few
V gene: TRBV25-1
D gene: .
CDR3 DNA: TGTGCCAGCAGTGAAAAAAACTGGGGGTACTCTGGGGCCAACGTCCTGACTTTC
CDR3 protein: CASSEKNWGYSGANVLTF

J gene: TRBJ2-6
clone size: .
V gene: TRBV7-1
D gene: .
CDR3 DNA: TGTGCCAGCAGCTCTTCCACAGGGAGCTCTGGGGCCAACGTCCTGACTTTC
CDR3 protein: CASSSSTGSSGANVLTF

J gene: TRBJ1-1
clone size: many
V gene: TRBV7-9
D gene: .
CDR3 DNA: TGTGCCAGCATCCCACTTGGGCCGGTTGAAGCTTTCTTT
CDR3 protein: CASIPLGPVEAFF

J gene: TRBJ1-1
clone size: .
V gene: TRBV7-3
D gene: TRBD1
CDR3 DNA: TGTGCCAGCAGCCTGGACAGGGATAGTGAAGCTTTCTTT
CDR3 protein: CASSLDRDSEAFF

J gene: TRBJ1-4
clone size: many
V gene: TRBV7-9
D gene: TRBD1
CDR3 DNA: TGTGCCAGCAGCGACCACGGGACAGGGTATGAAAAACTGTTTTTT
CDR3 protein: CASSDHGTGYEKLFF

J gene: TRBJ2-7
clone size: .
V gene: TRBV28
D gene: .
CDR3 DNA: TGTGCCAGCAGTTTCAGACAGGGAGGCGAGCAGTACTTC
CDR3 protein: CASSFRQGGEQYF

J gene: TRBJ1-4
clone size: many
V gene: TRBV12-3/TRBV12-4
D gene: TRBD1
CDR3 DNA: TGTGCCAGCAGTCTCAACAGGGGGCGGGAAAAACTGTTTTTT
CDR3 protein: CASSLNRGREKLFF

J gene: TRBJ1-2
clone size: many
V gene: TRBV4-2
D gene: .
CDR3 DNA: TGTGCCAGCAGCCAAGATAGGATCGGGTTCGGCTACACCTTC
CDR3 protein: CASSQDRIGFGYTF

J gene: TRBJ1-5
clone size: many
V gene: TRBV10-3
D gene: .
CDR3 DNA: TGTGCCATCAGTGGGGGAAACCATCAGCCCCAGCATTTT
CDR3 protein: CAISGGNHQPQHF

J gene: TRBJ2-5
clone size: many
V gene: TRBV10-3
D gene: .
CDR3 DNA: TGTGCCATCAGTGAATCGTACCAAGAGACCCAGTACTTC
CDR3 protein: CAISESYQETQYF

J gene: TRBJ1-1
clone size: .
V gene: TRBV7-9
D gene: TRBD1
CDR3 DNA: TGTGCCAGCAGCGGACAGGGGATGAGCACTGAAGCTTTCTTT
CDR3 protein: CASSGQGMSTEAFF

J gene: TRBJ1-6
clone size: once
V gene: TRBV29-1
D gene: .
CDR3 DNA: TGCAGCGTTCAGACAGGTTGGAATTCACCCCTCCACTTT
CDR3 protein: CSVQTGWNSPLHF

J gene: TRBJ1-1
clone size: few
V gene: TRBV27
D gene: .
CDR3 DNA: TGTGCCAGCAGTTTTATAGGACGAACGACTGAAGCTTTCTTT
CDR3 protein: CASSFIGRTTEAFF

J gene: TRBJ2-6
clone size: .
V gene: TRBV10-3
D gene: TRBD2
CDR3 DNA: TGTGCCATCAGTGACCTTTTGGGACTAGCGGGAGCTGCTGGGGCCAACGTCCTGACTTTC
CDR3 protein: CAISDLLGLAGAAGANVLTF

J gene: TRBJ2-7
clone size: .
V gene: TRBV7-9
D gene: TRBD2
CDR3 DNA: TGTGCCAGCAGCCGGGGACTAGCGGGAGCCAACGAGCAGTACTTC
CDR3 protein: CASSRGLAGANEQYF

J gene: TRBJ1-2
clone size: few
V gene: TRBV29-1
D gene: .
CDR3 DNA: TGCAGCGTTGATTACCAGGGCTATGGCTACACCTTC
CDR3 protein: CSVDYQGYGYTF

J gene: TRBJ2-2
clone size: few
V gene: TRBV12-3/TRBV12-4
D gene: TRBD2
CDR3 DNA: TGTGCCAGCAGTCCGACTAGCGGGAGATCGGGCGGGGAGCTGTTTTTT
CDR3 protein: CASSPTSGRSGGELFF

J gene: TRBJ1-3
clone size: .
V gene: TRBV9
D gene: .
CDR3 DNA: TGTGCCAGCAGCGTAGCGGGCTCAGGAAACACCATATATTTT
CDR3 protein: CASSVAGSGNTIYF

J gene: TRBJ2-7
clone size: few
V gene: TRBV5-1
D gene: .
CDR3 DNA: TGTGCCAGCAGCTTCGGGCAGTACTTC
CDR3 protein: CASSFGQYF

J gene: TRBJ1-4
clone size: many
V gene: TRBV29-1
D gene: TRBD1
CDR3 DNA: TGCAGCGTTCCCGGGACAGGGGGCCAAAGACGTGAAAAACTGTTTTTT
CDR3 protein: CSVPGTGGQRREKLFF

J gene: TRBJ2-2
clone size: many
V gene: TRBV24-1
D gene: .
CDR3 DNA: TGTGCCACCAGTCAAAATGCGTTTCAGGGGAACACCGGGGAGCTGTTTTTT
CDR3 protein: CATSQNAFQGNTGELFF

J gene: TRBJ1-1
clone size: .
V gene: TRBV15
D gene: TRBD1
CDR3 DNA: TGTGCCACCAGCAGAGGTGGAGGACAGGGAGATACTGAAGCTTTCTTT
CDR3 protein: CATSRGGGQGDTEAFF

J gene: TRBJ2-7
clone size: .
V gene: TRBV20-1
D gene: .
CDR3 DNA: TGCAGTGCTATGGGGGGCTACGAGCAGTACTTC
CDR3 protein: CSAMGGYEQYF

J gene: TRBJ1-4
clone size: .
V gene: TRBV20-1
D gene: .
CDR3 DNA: TGCATCCCCCCAGCTGGGGGTAATGAAAAACTGTTTTTT
CDR3 protein: CIPPAGGNEKLFF

J gene: TRBJ1-5
clone size: .
V gene: TRBV18
D gene: .
CDR3 DNA: TGTGCCAGCTCACCCACTCAGGGGCACGGACCCCAGCATTTT
CDR3 protein: CASSPTQGHGPQHF

J gene: TRBJ1-1
clone size: .
V gene: TRBV7-6
D gene: .
CDR3 DNA: TGTGCCAGCAGCGTAGGCAGTCCGACTGAAGCTTTCTTT
CDR3 protein: CASSVGSPTEAFF

J gene: TRBJ1-5
clone size: .
V gene: TRBV5-6
D gene: .
CDR3 DNA: TGTGCCAGCAGCGCGGCCGCAGGAGCCGGTTTTAAGCCCCAGCATTTT
CDR3 protein: CASSAAAGAGFKPQHF

J gene: TRBJ2-5
clone size: .
V gene: TRBV20-1
D gene: TRBD1
CDR3 DNA: TGCAGTGCTGTAGGGGACAGGGATTGGGAGACCCAGTACTTC
CDR3 protein: CSAVGDRDWETQYF

J gene: TRBJ2-7
clone size: many
V gene: TRBV7-6
D gene: .
CDR3 DNA: TGTGCCAGCAGCTTAGGCCAGAGGAGCTCCTACGAGCAGTACTTC
CDR3 protein: CASSLGQRSSYEQYF

J gene: TRBJ2-5
clone size: few
V gene: TRBV25-1
D gene: .
CDR3 DNA: TGTGCCATCGGGTGGGAGACCCAGTACTTC
CDR3 protein: CAIGWETQYF

J gene: TRBJ1-1
clone size: many
V gene: TRBV7-9
D gene: TRBD1
CDR3 DNA: TGTGCCAGCAGCGGTCGGACAGGTCTTATTGCGGAAGCTTTCTTT
CDR3 protein: CASSGRTGLIAEAFF

J gene: TRBJ1-1
clone size: .
V gene: TRBV19
D gene: TRBD1
CDR3 DNA: TGTGCCAGTATCGATCCGGGACAGGGGGCGTACGGGAGGGCTTTCTTT
CDR3 protein: CASIDPGQGAYGRAFF

J gene: TRBJ1-1
clone size: once
V gene: TRBV30
D gene: .
CDR3 DNA: TGTGCCTACGTCCAGGACCTTATGAACACTGAAGTGTTCTTT
CDR3 protein: CAYVQDLMNTEVFF

J gene: TRBJ1-2
clone size: .
V gene: TRBV7-2
D gene: .
CDR3 DNA: TGTGCCAGCAGCCCTTACAGGGACTATGGCTACACCTTC
CDR3 protein: CASSPYRDYGYTF

J gene: TRBJ2-5
clone size: .
V gene: TRBV6-1
D gene: TRBD1
CDR3 DNA: TGTGCCAGCAGGCCCCCAGGGACAGCGAGAGAGACCCAGTACTTC
CDR3 protein: CASRPPGTARETQYF

J gene: TRBJ2-7
clone size: .
V gene: TRBV20-1
D gene: TRBD2
CDR3 DNA: TGCAGTGCCAAAAAGGTCCTCACTAGCGTGCAGTACTTC
CDR3 protein: CSAKKVLTSVQYF

J gene: TRBJ1-6
clone size: .
V gene: TRBV4-2
D gene: .
CDR3 DNA: TGTGCCAGCAGCCAGCCGGACAGCCTAAGGTCACCCCTCCACTTT
CDR3 protein: CASSQPDSLRSPLHF

J gene: TRBJ2-5
clone size: .
V gene: TRBV12-3/TRBV12-4
D gene: .
CDR3 DNA: TGTGCCAGCAACAAGGGGGAGACCCAGTACTTC
CDR3 protein: CASNKGETQYF

J gene: TRBJ1-6
clone size: .
V gene: TRBV19
D gene: .
CDR3 DNA: TGTGCCAGTGGTAAACAGGGCGGTTATTCACCCCTCCACTTT
CDR3 protein: CASGKQGGYSPLHF

J gene: TRBJ2-7
clone size: many
V gene: TRBV24-1
D gene: .
CDR3 DNA: TGTGCCACCGGGTTTGCCTACGAGCAGTACTTC
CDR3 protein: CATGFAYEQYF

J gene: TRBJ2-5
clone size: many
V gene: TRBV24-1
D gene: TRBD2
CDR3 DNA: TGTGCCACCAGTGACCGGACTAGCGGGAAAGAGACCCAGTACTTC
CDR3 protein: CATSDRTSGKETQYF

J gene: TRBJ2-5
clone size: many
V gene: TRBV2
D gene: .
CDR3 DNA: TGTGCCAGCAGTGAAAACCCCCGGGGAGGGGGGAATAGGGAGACCCAGTACTTC
CDR3 protein: CASSENPRGGGNRETQYF

J gene: TRBJ2-5
clone size: once
V gene: TRBV20-1
D gene: TRBD2
CDR3 DNA: TGCAGTGCTGGGATATCCGGGGGGGGGACCCAGTACTTC
CDR3 protein: CSAGISGGGTQYF

J gene: TRBJ2-1
clone size: .
V gene: TRBV20-1
D gene: .
CDR3 DNA: TGCAGTGCTAGAGGTCGGGGGGCAGCTGACAATGAGCAGTTCTTC
CDR3 protein: CSARGRGAADNEQFF

J gene: TRBJ1-2
clone size: many
V gene: TRBV27
D gene: TRBD1
CDR3 DNA: TGTGCCAGCAGTTTATCGACAGGGTCGGTTTATGGCTACACCTTC
CDR3 protein: CASSLSTGSVYGYTF

J gene: TRBJ1-1
clone size: .
V gene: TRBV7-9
D gene: .
CDR3 DNA: TGTGCCAGCAGCTCTGGCAATCAGCCCCCTGAAGCTTTCTTT
CDR3 protein: CASSSGNQPPEAFF

J gene: TRBJ1-3
clone size: .
V gene: TRBV25-1
D gene: .
CDR3 DNA: TGTGCCAGCAGTGGGGGACGGGGGAGTCGAGGAAACACCATATATTTT
CDR3 protein: CASSGGRGSRGNTIYF

J gene: TRBJ1-2
clone size: many
V gene: TRBV20-1
D gene: .
CDR3 DNA: TGCAGTGCCATCGGGGTAGGACTAACCTATGGCTACACCTTC
CDR3 protein: CSAIGVGLTYGYTF

J gene: TRBJ2-2
clone size: many
V gene: TRBV5-1
D gene: TRBD1
CDR3 DNA: TGCGCCAGCAGCTTGGCCCCGGGACAGGGTCACACCGGGGAGCTGTTTTTT
CDR3 protein: CASSLAPGQGHTGELFF

J gene: TRBJ1-2
clone size: few
V gene: TRBV29-1
D gene: .
CDR3 DNA: TGCAGCGTTGCTCTGGCGGGTGGCTACACCTTC
CDR3 protein: CSVALAGGYTF

J gene: TRBJ1-5
clone size: few
V gene: TRBV7-9
D gene: .
CDR3 DNA: TGTGCCAGCAGTGCAAGGGGGAATAGCAATCAGCCCCAGCATTTT
CDR3 protein: CASSARGNSNQPQHF

J gene: TRBJ2-7
clone size: many
V gene: TRBV7-9
D gene: .
CDR3 DNA: TGTGCCAGCAGCCCCGGCTGGGGGGCCTCCTACGAGCAGTACTTC
CDR3 protein: CASSPGWGASYEQYF

J gene: TRBJ1-4
clone size: many
V gene: TRBV20-1
D gene: .
CDR3 DNA: TGCAGTGTTCTCCTCCCGGTTTCGCGACTCTTGGATGAAAAACTGTTTTTT
CDR3 protein: CSVLLPVSRLLDEKLFF

J gene: TRBJ1-2
clone size: .
V gene: TRBV12-3/TRBV12-4
D gene: .
CDR3 DNA: TGTGCCAGCAGTCTTAGTCCCTATGGCTACACCTTC
CDR3 protein: CASSLSPYGYTF

J gene: TRBJ1-2
clone size: many
V gene: TRBV10-3
D gene: .
CDR3 DNA: TGTGCCATCACCCAGGTTTTAAACTATGGCTACACCTTC
CDR3 protein: CAITQVLNYGYTF